The 13 T cell receptor beta chains presented below share a single source sample, sequenced in a study of naive and memory T cell subsets. Study-wide results and limits: Especially in CD8 cells, naive repertoires contained a few larger clonotypes, possibly CD45RA-re-expressing memory cells.

These receptors have no known antigen. Two oligonucleotides, mixed equimolar, formed the beta constant-region primer covering TRBC1 and TRBC2. Four rounds of PCR amplified the ligated cDNA using nested alpha and beta constant-region primers plus SP2. TCRdb itself ran the UMI-ligation and nested PCR reads through MiXCR, one entry per CDR3 protein. The table lists 120,000 to 150,000 distinct CDR3 sequences, roughly 23% of them singletons, with about 0.11% in the top ten. Sequences were obtained from naive CD4+ T cells from blood. All receptors come from a human donor in good health.

This clonotype has a handful of counts. V and J are TRBV20-1 and TRBJ1-4; the D is unclear. V was clipped by 4 bases and J by 5 bases, with 17 bases between them. This CDR3 contains 15 residues. CDR1 and CDR2 from the germline V gene are DFQATT and SNEGSKA (reference sequence). The CDR3 DNA reads as TGCAGTGCTACGACCTCTGTGGGCTTAAATGAAAAACTGTTTTTT. It yields the protein CSATTSVGLNEKLFF.

The sample holds many counts of this clonotype. The genes are TRBV7-2 and TRBJ2-5; 7 nucleotides agree with TRBD1. This CDR3 has 14 amino acids. J gave up 3 bases and V 4 bases, and 5 bases lay outside the gene matches. Germline V gene lookup returns CDR1 SGHTA and CDR2 FQGNSA. In nucleotides, the CDR3 is TGTGCCAGCAGCTGGGACAGCGGAAAAGAGACCCAGTACTTC. It translates to CASSWDSGKETQYF.

This clonotype has a handful of counts. The junction does not match germline at one end; this may be a read error. This chain connects TRBV5-6 to TRBJ1-2, with TRBD1 matching over 8 bases. The CDR3 length is 13 residues. Per the germline V gene, CDR1 is SGHDT and CDR2 is YYEEEE. CDR3 amino acids: CASSLTVVGQADF. Here the CDR3 DNA reads TGTGCCAGCAGCTTGACCGTGGTGGGACAGGCCGACTTC.

The sample holds a few counts of this clonotype. DNA for the CDR3: TGTGCCAGCAGCCAAGTCCTGGGCAGGGAGGACACCGGGGAGCTGTTTTTT. Its translation is CASSQVLGREDTGELFF. The rearrangement joins TRBV14 to TRBJ2-2, with a possible D match to TRBD2 (6 bases). CDR3 length equals 17 residues. Germline assignment: CDR1 SGHDN and CDR2 FVKESK. Trimming took 1 base from V and 3 from J, leaving 15 bases between them.

This rearrangement joins TRBV29-1 to TRBJ2-2; D is undetermined. The CDR3 sequence is 12 residues long. The V end lost 0 bases, the J end lost 8 bases, and 7 bases lay between the germline ends. CDR1 is SQVTM and CDR2 is ANQGSEA in the germline V gene. In DNA, the CDR3 is TGCAGCGTTGAAGATATTACAGGGGAGCTGTTTTTT. Translating it yields CSVEDITGELFF.

This clonotype was found many times. The J gene is TRBJ2-1, the V gene TRBV24-1, with D possibly called TRBD1 or TRBD2 (6 bases each). With 3 bases removed from V and 9 bases from J, the gap between germline ends came to 8 bases. This CDR3 has 12 amino acids. From germline, CDR1 is KGHDR and CDR2 SFDVKD. The CDR3 nucleotides are TGTGCCACCAGTGATGGGGGGCGTGAGCAGTTCTTC. Protein: CATSDGGREQFF.

This clonotype showed up many times. The chain uses TRBV11-2 and TRBJ2-7; D is perhaps TRBD1 (5 bases). Germline V gene sequence: CDR1 SGHAT, CDR2 FQNNGV. V was clipped by 2 bases and J by 5 bases, with 16 bases between them. The CDR3 length is 15 residues. The CDR3 sequence: CASSLPPGYIHEQYF. DNA of the CDR3: TGTGCCAGCAGCTTACCGCCAGGGTATATTCACGAGCAGTACTTC.

In this sample, this clonotype turned up many times. The chain is built from TRBV5-4 and TRBJ1-1, with 11 bases identical to TRBD1. V shed 2 bases, J shed 5 bases, and the junction held 5 bases outside the gene matches. CDR1 and CDR2 from the germline V gene are SGHNT and YYREEE (reference sequence). There are 15 residues in the CDR3. The CDR3, as DNA: TGTGCCAGCAGCTTTGGACAGGGGGCGCGGACTGAAGCTTTCTTT. Residues: CASSFGQGARTEAFF.

The chain links TRBV12-5 to TRBJ2-3, with 10 bases that match TRBD2. CDR1 and CDR2 (germline): LGHNT, FRNRAP. The CDR3 loop spans 14 amino acids. The V and J ends lost 5 bases and 4 bases, in that order; junction bases with no gene match: 3. The CDR3 sequence: CASGLGLAPDTQYF. CDR3 coding DNA: TGTGCTAGTGGTCTGGGACTAGCGCCAGATACGCAGTATTTT.

V and J are TRBV5-1 and TRBJ2-3; TRBD2 matches at 12 bases. In germline, CDR1 is SGHRS, CDR2 YFSETQ. V gave up 3 bases and J gave up 10 bases; unmatched junction bases: 9. This CDR3 spans 15 amino acids. The CDR3 sequence is CASSSGLAGLLAQYF. The CDR3 DNA reads TGCGCCAGCAGCTCGGGACTAGCGGGCCTCTTGGCGCAGTATTTT.

The chain recombines TRBV12-3 or TRBV12-4 with TRBJ1-4, with a weak D call TRBD1 (5 bases). Trimming pared 7 bases from V and 7 bases from J, leaving 10 bases between. This CDR3 spans 12 amino acids. This chain's CDR3 is CASKSGGEKLFF. Here the CDR3 DNA reads TGTGCCAGCAAATCTGGGGGTGAAAAACTGTTTTTT.

The rearrangement joins TRBV28 to TRBJ2-7; 9 bases align to TRBD1. Trimming at V came to 8 bases and at J to 0 bases, leaving 8 bases not matched to a gene. The CDR3 spans 15 residues. Germline CDR1 reads MDHEN; CDR2 reads SYDVKM. The CDR3, as DNA: TGTGCCAGCGTGAACAGGGGGCTGGGCTCCTACGAGCAGTACTTC. It yields the protein CASVNRGLGSYEQYF. The full variable domain, in which reference TRBV28 and TRBJ2-7 provide the parts outside the CDR3, is DVKVTQSSRYLVKRTGEKVFLECVQDMDHENMFWYRQDPGLGLRLIYFSYDVKMKEKGDIPEGYSVSREKKERFSLILESASTNQTSMYLCASVNRGLGSYEQYFGPGTRLTVT.

A remark on this clonotype: The junction departs from the called germline gene at one end, perhaps through a read error. The rearrangement joins TRBV28 to TRBJ1-2, with 7 bases aligning to TRBD1. Germline V CDR1 and CDR2: MDHEN, SYDVKM. The CDR3 is 15 amino acids. CDR3 DNA: TGTGCCAGCAGTTTAGGGACAGAAGCTAACAATGGCTACACCTTC. This translates into CASSLGTEANNGYTF.